This section outlines one T cell receptor beta chain sequence together with its context. The antigen is not known. Sequencing used immunoSEQ multiplex PCR; TCRdb keeps in-frame clones, though not all of them. The sample records tens of thousands of clones, around 85% being singletons. The data are from a study of PD-1 blockade in classical Hodgkin lymphoma. General observations from the study: Individuals initiating nivolumab under 1 year after ASCT were excluded. Partial responders and progressors had significantly lower baseline TCR diversity.

Trimming left V 3 bases short and J 4 bases short, with 8 bases between. In germline, CDR1 is WSHSY, CDR2 SAAADI. The CDR3 spans 13 residues. As for time point: cycle 4 day 1 (C4D1), after five to seven weeks of nivolumab. Each patient's relapse followed autologous stem cell transplantation, and brentuximab vedotin exposure varied. Thawed PBMCs yielded CD4+ T cells through magnetic negative selection. Sequencing used CD4+ T cells from blood, obtained before the fourth cycle of nivolumab. The TCR was taken from a human donor with classical Hodgkin lymphoma. The chain carries TRBV10-2 and TRBJ2-3; D may be TRBD1 or TRBD2 (5 bases each). The CDR3 DNA follows: TGCGCCAGCAGTGACCCGGGACCAGATACGCAGTATTTT. As protein: CASSDPGPDTQYF.